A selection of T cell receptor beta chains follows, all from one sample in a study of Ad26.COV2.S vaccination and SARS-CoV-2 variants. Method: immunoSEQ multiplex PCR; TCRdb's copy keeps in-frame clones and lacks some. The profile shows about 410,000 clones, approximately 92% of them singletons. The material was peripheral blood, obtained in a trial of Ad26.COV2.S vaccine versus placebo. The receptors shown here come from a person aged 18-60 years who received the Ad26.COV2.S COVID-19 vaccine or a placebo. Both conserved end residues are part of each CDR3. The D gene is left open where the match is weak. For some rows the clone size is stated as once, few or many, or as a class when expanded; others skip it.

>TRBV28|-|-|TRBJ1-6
TGTGCCAGCAGTCCCCTGGAGGGGCATTCCTATAATTCACCCCTCCACTTT
CASSPLEGHSYNSPLHF
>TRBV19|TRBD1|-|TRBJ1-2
TGTGCCAGTAGTAAGACAGGGGGAGAGGGCTATGGCTACACCTTC
CASSKTGGEGYGYTF
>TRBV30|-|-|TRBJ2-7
TGTGCCTGGAGGGGCAGGGGGGCTGCCTACGAGCAGTACTTC
CAWRGRGAAYEQYF
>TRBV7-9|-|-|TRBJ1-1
TGTGCCAGCAGCTTAGGGGCCGGACGGCCGAACACTGAAGCTTTCTTT
CASSLGAGRPNTEAFF
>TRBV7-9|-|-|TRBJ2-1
TGTGCCAGCAGCCGCCCAGGGGATGAGCAGTTCTTC
CASSRPGDEQFF
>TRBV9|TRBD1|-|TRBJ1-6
TGTGCCAGCAGCCCGGGACAGGGGAATTCACCCCTCCACTTT
CASSPGQGNSPLHF
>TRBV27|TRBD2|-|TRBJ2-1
TGTGCCAGCAGTTTCCCGCCCCCGAGTATGGCGGGGGGGTTCACGGCCAATGAGCAGTTCTTC
CASSFPPPSMAGGFTANEQFF
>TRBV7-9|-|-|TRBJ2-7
TGTGCCAGCAGCCCGAACGGCTACGAGCAGTACTTC
CASSPNGYEQYF
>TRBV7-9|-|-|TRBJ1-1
TGTGCCAGCAGCTTAGCCTTAGCATCCCCTGAAGCTTTCTTT
CASSLALASPEAFF
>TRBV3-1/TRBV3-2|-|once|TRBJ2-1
TGTGCCAGCAGCACCTTGGACTACGGGACACCCCTCAATGAGCAGTTCTTC
CASSTLDYGTPLNEQFF
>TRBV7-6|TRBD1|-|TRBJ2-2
TGTGCCAGCAGCCACGGGACAGGGGGTACCGGGGAGCTGTTTTTT
CASSHGTGGTGELFF
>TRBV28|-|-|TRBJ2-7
TGTGCCAGCAGTACTCAAGCCGGGACCCCCACAGGCTACGAGCAGTACTTC
CASSTQAGTPTGYEQYF
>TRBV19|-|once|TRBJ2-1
TGTGCCAGTAGTCCGCCTTCCAGGGACAATGAGCAGTTCTTC
CASSPPSRDNEQFF
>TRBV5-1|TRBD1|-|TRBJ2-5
TGCGCCAGCAGCGCGGACAGGGGACAAGAGACCCAGTACTTC
CASSADRGQETQYF
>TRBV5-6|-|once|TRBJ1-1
TGTGCCAGCAGCCTTGGTGCGGGGGCTTTCTTT
CASSLGAGAFF
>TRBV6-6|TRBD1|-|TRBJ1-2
TGTGCCAGCAGTTACTCGAAAGTAGGGGGCAACGGCTACACCTTC
CASSYSKVGGNGYTF
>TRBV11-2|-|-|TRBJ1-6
TGTGCCAGCAGCTTTTTCCCGAAGACAGTCTCCTATAATTCACCCCTCCACTTT
CASSFFPKTVSYNSPLHF
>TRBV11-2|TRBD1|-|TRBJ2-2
TGTGCCAGCAGCTCCTTAGGGACAGACACCGGGGAGCTGTTTTTT
CASSSLGTDTGELFF
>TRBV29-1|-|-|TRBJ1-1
TGCAGCGTTGAAACAGTTATGAACACTGAAGCTTTCTTT
CSVETVMNTEAFF
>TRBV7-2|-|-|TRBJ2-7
TGTGCCAGCAGCTTTGACAGGGACTTGCCTAGTTACGAGCAGTACTTC
CASSFDRDLPSYEQYF
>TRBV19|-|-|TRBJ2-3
TGTGCCAGTAGTATAGATCTGGGGGCCAAAGATACGCAGTATTTT
CASSIDLGAKDTQYF
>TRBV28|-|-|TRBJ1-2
TGTGCCAGCAGGGAAACAGGACAGTACGGCTACACCTTC
CASRETGQYGYTF
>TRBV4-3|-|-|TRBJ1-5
TGCGCCAGCAGCCAAGATCTACTCCCATCGGGGGACAGCAATCAGCCCCAGCATTTT
CASSQDLLPSGDSNQPQHF
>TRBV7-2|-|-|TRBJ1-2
TGTGCCAGCAGCGTCGAGGGAACTGTTAACTATGGCTACACCTTC
CASSVEGTVNYGYTF
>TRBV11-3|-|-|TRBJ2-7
TGTGCCAGCAGCTCCCATACCCGTCGGGCCTACGAGCAGTACTTC
CASSSHTRRAYEQYF
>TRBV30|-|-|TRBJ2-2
TGTGCCTGGAGTCGGCCGTACGGGGAGCTGTTTTTT
CAWSRPYGELFF
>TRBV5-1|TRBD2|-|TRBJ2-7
TGCGCCAGCAGCCAAGGGACTAGCGGGGCGCTCGAGGTCGAGCAGTACTTC
CASSQGTSGALEVEQYF
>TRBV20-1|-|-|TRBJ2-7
TGCAGTGCTAGTGCGGGACACCGAGACTCCTACGAGCAGTACTTC
CSASAGHRDSYEQYF
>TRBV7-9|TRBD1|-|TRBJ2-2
TGTGCCAGCAGCCAAAGGGCCAGGGGGCTGGTCACCGGGGAGCTGTTTTTT
CASSQRARGLVTGELFF
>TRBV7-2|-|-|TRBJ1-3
TGTGCCAGCAGCTTAAACCCCCGCTTGGGGATCTCTGGAAACACCATATATTTT
CASSLNPRLGISGNTIYF
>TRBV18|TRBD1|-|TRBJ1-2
TGTGCCAGCTCACCCGCCCAGGGGGACTTCGTCTCGATTTATGGCTACACCTTC
CASSPAQGDFVSIYGYTF
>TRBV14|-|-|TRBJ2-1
TGTGCCAGCAGCCAGAACCCTCGACATGAGCAGTTCTTC
CASSQNPRHEQFF
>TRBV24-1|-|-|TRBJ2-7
TGTGCCACCAGTGATTGGGACACCTACGAGCAGTACTTC
CATSDWDTYEQYF
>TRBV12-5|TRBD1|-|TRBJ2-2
TGTGCTAGTGGTTTGGTACAGGGGCCCGGGGAGCTGTTTTTT
CASGLVQGPGELFF
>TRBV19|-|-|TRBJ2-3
TGTGCCAGTAGTATGGTGGTCACCAGCACAGATACGCAGTATTTT
CASSMVVTSTDTQYF
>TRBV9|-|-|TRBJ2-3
TGTGCCAGCAGCCCCCCACGAGGCGCAGATACGCAGTATTTT
CASSPPRGADTQYF
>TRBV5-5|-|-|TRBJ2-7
TGTGCCAGCAGTCCAGGGACACGAATCTACGAGCAGTACTTC
CASSPGTRIYEQYF
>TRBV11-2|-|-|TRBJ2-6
TGTGCCAGCAGCTTAATGTGGGGAACTGGGGCCAACGTCCTGACTTTC
CASSLMWGTGANVLTF
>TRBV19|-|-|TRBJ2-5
TGTGCCAGTAGTAAGTGGGGTAGCCAAGAGACCCAGTACTTC
CASSKWGSQETQYF
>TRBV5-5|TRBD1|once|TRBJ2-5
TGTGCCAGCAGCTCGTCAGGGCTAGGGGGCTTAGAGACCCAGTACTTC
CASSSSGLGGLETQYF
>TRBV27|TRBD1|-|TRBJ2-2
TGTGCCAGCACTAACAGGGGCCCGAACACCGGGGAGCTGTTTTTT
CASTNRGPNTGELFF
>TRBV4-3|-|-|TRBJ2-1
TGCGCCAGCAGCCAAGAATGGCAGGGTATAAATGAGCAGTTCTTC
CASSQEWQGINEQFF
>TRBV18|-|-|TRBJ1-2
TGTGCCAGCTCACCCAGGCAGGGTGACGGCTACACCTTC
CASSPRQGDGYTF
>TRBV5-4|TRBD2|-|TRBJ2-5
TGTGCCAGCAGCTCCCTCGCGGGGGGCGGATCTGAGACCCAGTACTTC
CASSSLAGGGSETQYF
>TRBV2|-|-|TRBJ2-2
TGTGCCAGCAGTGAAGCTATAAACACCGGGGAGCTGTTTTTT
CASSEAINTGELFF
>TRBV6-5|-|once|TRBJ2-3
TGTGCCAGCAGCCGTTTAATACAGGATTCAGATACGCAGTATTTT
CASSRLIQDSDTQYF
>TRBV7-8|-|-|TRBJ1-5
TGTGCCAGCAGCCTCGACAGGCCCAAGAACAATCAGCCCCAGCATTTT
CASSLDRPKNNQPQHF
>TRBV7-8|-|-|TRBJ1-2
TGTGCCAGCAGCCATCCTCCGTGGGACCATCGGTCGGGCTACACCTTC
CASSHPPWDHRSGYTF
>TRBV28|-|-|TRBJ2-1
TGTGCCAGCAGTTTAGGTCCCACGGAGCAGTTCTTC
CASSLGPTEQFF
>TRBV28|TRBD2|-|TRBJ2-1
TGTGCCAGCAGTTTAAGGCTTAGCGGGGGGGATTTTGGTGAGCAGTTCTTC
CASSLRLSGGDFGEQFF
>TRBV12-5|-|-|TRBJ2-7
TGTGCTAGTGGTCGCGGCTGGCAGGGTAGGGGTTACGAGCAGTACTTC
CASGRGWQGRGYEQYF
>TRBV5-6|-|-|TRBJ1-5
TGTGCCAGCAAGGACGGCCCTTGGGGGAATCAGCCCCAGCATTTT
CASKDGPWGNQPQHF
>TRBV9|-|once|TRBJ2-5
TGTGCCAGCAGCGTAGGTATAGCTAGCGCGGAGACCCAGTACTTC
CASSVGIASAETQYF
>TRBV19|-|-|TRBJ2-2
TGTGCCAGTAGTAGGGGCAGGCCGCTGGAGCTGTTTTTT
CASSRGRPLELFF
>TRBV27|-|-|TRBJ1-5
TGTGCCAGCAGTTTAGGGGGCTGGAATCAGCCCCAGCATTTT
CASSLGGWNQPQHF
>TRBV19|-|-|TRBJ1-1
TGTGCCAGTAGCAAAGGGGGGGTGAACACTGAAGCTTTCTTT
CASSKGGVNTEAFF